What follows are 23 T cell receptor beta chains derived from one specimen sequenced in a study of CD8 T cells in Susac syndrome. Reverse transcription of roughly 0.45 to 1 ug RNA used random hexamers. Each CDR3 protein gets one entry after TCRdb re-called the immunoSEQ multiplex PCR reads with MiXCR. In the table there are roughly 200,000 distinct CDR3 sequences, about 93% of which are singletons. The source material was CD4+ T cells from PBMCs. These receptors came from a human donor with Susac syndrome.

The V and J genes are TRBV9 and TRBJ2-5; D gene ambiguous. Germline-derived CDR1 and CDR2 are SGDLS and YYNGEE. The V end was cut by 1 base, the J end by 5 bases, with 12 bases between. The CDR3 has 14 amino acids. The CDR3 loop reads CASSVSGFVETQYF. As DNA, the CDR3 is TGTGCCAGCAGCGTATCCGGTTTTGTGGAGACCCAGTACTTC. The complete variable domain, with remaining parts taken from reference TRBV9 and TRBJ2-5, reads DSGVTQTPKHLITATGQRVTLRCSPRSGDLSVYWYQQSLDQGLQFLIQYYNGEERAKGNILERFSAQQFPDLHSELNLSSLELGDSALYFCASSVSGFVETQYFGPGTRLLVL.

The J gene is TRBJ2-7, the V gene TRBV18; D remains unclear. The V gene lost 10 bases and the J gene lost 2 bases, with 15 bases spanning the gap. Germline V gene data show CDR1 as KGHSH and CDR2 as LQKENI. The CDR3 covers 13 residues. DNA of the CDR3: TGTGCCACCTCCCGTTCAGGTGCCTACGAGCAGTACTTC. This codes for CATSRSGAYEQYF.

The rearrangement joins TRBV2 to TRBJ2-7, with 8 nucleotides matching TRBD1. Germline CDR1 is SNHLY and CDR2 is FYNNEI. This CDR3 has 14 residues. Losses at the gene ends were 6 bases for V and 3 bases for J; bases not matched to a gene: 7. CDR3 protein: CASRPDRVNYEQYF. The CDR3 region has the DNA TGTGCCAGCAGGCCGGACAGGGTAAACTACGAGCAGTACTTC. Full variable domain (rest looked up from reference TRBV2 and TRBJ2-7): EPEVTQTPSHQVTQMGQEVILRCVPISNHLYFYWYRQILGQKVEFLVSFYNNEISEKSEIFDDQFSVERPDGSNFTLKIRSTKLEDSAMYFCASRPDRVNYEQYFGPGTRLTVT.

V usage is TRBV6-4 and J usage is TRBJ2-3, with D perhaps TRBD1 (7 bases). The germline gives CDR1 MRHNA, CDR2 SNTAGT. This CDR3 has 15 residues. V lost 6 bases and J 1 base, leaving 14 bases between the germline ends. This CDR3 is CASRDRASGTDTQYF. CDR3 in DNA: TGTGCCAGCAGAGACAGGGCTAGCGGCACAGATACGCAGTATTTT.

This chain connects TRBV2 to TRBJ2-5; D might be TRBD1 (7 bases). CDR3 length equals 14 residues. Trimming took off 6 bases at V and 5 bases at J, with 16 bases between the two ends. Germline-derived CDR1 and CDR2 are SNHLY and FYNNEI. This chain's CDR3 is CASRNRGGTETQYF. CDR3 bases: TGTGCCAGCAGGAACAGGGGAGGTACGGAGACCCAGTACTTC.

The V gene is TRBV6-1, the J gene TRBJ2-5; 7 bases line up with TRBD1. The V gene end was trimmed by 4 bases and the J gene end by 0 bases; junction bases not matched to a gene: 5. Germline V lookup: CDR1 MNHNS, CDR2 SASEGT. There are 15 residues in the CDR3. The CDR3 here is CASSGFGQDQETQYF. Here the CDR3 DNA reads TGTGCCAGCAGTGGCTTCGGACAGGACCAAGAGACCCAGTACTTC.

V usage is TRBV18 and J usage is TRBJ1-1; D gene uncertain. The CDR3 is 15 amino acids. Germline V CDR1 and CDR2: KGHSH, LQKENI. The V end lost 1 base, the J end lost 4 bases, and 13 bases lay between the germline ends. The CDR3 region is CASSPRAPEGTEAFF. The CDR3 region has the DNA TGTGCCAGCTCACCACGGGCCCCTGAGGGCACTGAAGCTTTCTTT. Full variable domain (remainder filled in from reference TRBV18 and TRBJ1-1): NAGVMQNPRHLVRRRGQEARLRCSPMKGHSHVYWYRQLPEEGLKFMVYLQKENIIDESGMPKERFSAEFPKEGPSILRIQQVVRGDSAAYFCASSPRAPEGTEAFFGQGTRLTVV.

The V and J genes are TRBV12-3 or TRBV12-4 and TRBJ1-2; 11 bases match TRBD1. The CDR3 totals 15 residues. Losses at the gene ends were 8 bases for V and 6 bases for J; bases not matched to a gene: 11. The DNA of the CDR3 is TGTGCCAGCGCGATACGGACAGGGGGCGCGAATGGCTACACCTTC. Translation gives CASAIRTGGANGYTF.

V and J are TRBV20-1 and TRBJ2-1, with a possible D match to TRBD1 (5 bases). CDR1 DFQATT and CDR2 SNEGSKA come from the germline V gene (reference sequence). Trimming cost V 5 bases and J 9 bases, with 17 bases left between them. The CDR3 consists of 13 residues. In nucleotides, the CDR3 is TGCAGTGCTGTACTCACCAGGGATTTTGAGCAGTTCTTC. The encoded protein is CSAVLTRDFEQFF.

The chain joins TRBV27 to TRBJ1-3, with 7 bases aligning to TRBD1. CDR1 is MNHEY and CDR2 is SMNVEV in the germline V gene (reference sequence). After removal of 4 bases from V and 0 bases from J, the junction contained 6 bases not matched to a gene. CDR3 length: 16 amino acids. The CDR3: CASSSRQGDSGNTIYF. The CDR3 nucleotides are TGTGCCAGCAGTTCGCGACAGGGCGACTCTGGAAACACCATATATTTT.

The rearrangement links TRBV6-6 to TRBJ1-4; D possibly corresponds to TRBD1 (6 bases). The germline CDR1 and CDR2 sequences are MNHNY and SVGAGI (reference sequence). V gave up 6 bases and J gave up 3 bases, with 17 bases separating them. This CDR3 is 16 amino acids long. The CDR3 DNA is TGTGCCAGCAGCGCTTCGGGGGGGCAGGCTAATGAAAAACTGTTTTTT. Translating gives CASSASGGQANEKLFF.

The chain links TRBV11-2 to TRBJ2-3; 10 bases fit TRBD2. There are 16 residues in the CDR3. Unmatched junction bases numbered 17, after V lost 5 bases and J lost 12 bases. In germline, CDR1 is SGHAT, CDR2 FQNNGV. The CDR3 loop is CASSPSLAGASIRQYF. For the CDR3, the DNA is TGTGCCAGCAGCCCTTCGCTAGCGGGAGCCTCAATACGACAGTATTTT.

In DNA, the CDR3 is TGCGCCAGCAGCCAAGTACAGGGGACTGTGTACGAGCAGTACTTC. It yields the protein CASSQVQGTVYEQYF. The rearrangement links TRBV4-3 to TRBJ2-7; tentatively, D is TRBD1 (7 bases). V shed 1 base and J shed 4 bases, with 14 bases lying between them. Looked up from germline, CDR1 is LGHNA and CDR2 is YSLEER. This CDR3 comprises 15 residues.

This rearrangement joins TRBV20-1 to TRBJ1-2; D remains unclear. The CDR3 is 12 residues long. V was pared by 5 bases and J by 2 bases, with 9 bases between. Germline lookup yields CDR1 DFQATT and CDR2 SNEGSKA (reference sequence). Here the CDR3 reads CSAPAENYGYTF. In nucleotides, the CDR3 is TGCAGTGCTCCGGCAGAAAACTATGGCTACACCTTC.

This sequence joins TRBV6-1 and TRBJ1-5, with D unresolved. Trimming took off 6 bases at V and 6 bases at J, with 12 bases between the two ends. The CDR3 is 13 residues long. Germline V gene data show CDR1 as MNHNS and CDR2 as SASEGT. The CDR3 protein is CASSTEARQPQHF. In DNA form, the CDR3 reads TGTGCCAGCAGCACAGAGGCCCGTCAGCCCCAGCATTTT.

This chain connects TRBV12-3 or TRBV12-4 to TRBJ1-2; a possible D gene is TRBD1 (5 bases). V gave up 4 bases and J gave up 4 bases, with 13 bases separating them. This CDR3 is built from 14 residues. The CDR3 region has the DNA TGTGCCAGCAGTTGGGATCCGACAGTCTATGGCTACACCTTC. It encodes CASSWDPTVYGYTF.

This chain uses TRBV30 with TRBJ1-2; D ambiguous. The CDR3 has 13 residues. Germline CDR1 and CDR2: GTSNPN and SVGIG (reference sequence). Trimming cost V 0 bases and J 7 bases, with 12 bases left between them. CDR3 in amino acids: CAWSVHREAGYTF. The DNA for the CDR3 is TGTGCCTGGAGTGTACATAGGGAAGCTGGCTACACCTTC. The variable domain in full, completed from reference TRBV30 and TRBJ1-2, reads SQTIHQWPATLVQPVGSPLSLECTVEGTSNPNLYWYRQAAGRGLQLLFYSVGIGQISSEVPQNLSASRPQDRQFILSSKKLLLSDSGFYLCAWSVHREAGYTFGSGTRLTVV.

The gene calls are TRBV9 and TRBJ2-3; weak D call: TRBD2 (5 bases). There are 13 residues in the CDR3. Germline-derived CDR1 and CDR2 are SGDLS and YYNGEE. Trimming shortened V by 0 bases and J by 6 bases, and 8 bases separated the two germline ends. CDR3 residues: CASSVGTSDTQYF. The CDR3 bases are TGTGCCAGCAGCGTAGGCACTAGTGATACGCAGTATTTT.

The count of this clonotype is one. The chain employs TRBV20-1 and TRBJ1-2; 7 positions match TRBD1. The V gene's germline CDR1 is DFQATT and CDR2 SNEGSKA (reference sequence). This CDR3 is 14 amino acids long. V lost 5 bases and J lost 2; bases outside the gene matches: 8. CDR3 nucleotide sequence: TGCAGTGCTTCCGGACAGGAACCCAACTATGGCTACACCTTC. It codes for CSASGQEPNYGYTF.

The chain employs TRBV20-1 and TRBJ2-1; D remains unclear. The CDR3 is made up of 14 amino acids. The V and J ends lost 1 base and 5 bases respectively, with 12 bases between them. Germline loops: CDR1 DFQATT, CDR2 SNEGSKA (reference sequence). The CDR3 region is CSARVAVGHNEQFF. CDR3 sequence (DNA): TGCAGTGCTAGAGTCGCCGTCGGCCACAATGAGCAGTTCTTC.

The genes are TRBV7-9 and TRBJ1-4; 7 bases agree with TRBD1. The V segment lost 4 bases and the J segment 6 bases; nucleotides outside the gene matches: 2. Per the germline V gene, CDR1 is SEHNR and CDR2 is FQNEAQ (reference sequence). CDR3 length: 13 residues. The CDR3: CASSSRGDEKLFF. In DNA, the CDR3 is TGTGCCAGCAGCTCCAGGGGGGATGAAAAACTGTTTTTT.

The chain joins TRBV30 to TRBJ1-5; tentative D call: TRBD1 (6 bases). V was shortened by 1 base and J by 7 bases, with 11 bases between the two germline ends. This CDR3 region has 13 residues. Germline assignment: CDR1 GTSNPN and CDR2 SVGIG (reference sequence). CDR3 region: CAWSGGAQQPQHF. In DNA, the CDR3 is TGTGCCTGGAGTGGGGGGGCACAGCAGCCCCAGCATTTT.

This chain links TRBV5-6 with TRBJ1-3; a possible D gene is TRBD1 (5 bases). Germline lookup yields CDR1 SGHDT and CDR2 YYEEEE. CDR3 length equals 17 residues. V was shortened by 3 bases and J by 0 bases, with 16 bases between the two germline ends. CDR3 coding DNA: TGTGCCAGCAGCTGGGGGTGGGGCAGTTTCTCTGGAAACACCATATATTTT. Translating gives CASSWGWGSFSGNTIYF. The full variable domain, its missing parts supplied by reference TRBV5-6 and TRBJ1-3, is DAGVTQSPTHLIKTRGQQVTLRCSPKSGHDTVSWYQQALGQGPQFIFQYYEEEERQRGNFPDRFSGHQFPNYSSELNVNALLLGDSALYLCASSWGWGSFSGNTIYFGEGSWLTVV.